The 6 T cell receptor beta chains below all came from one sample that was sequenced in a study of blood T cell repertoires in COVID-19. TCRdb's copy holds only in-frame clones and misses some; the assay was immunoSEQ multiplex PCR. This repertoire shows roughly 86,000 clones, about 80% found once; its top ten account for approximately 2%. The source material was peripheral blood. These receptors were collected from a woman in her 70s with acute or convalescent COVID-19.

V gene TRBV27 combines with J gene TRBJ1-4, with 7 nucleotides matching TRBD1. J lost 5 bases, V lost 3 bases, and 0 bases had no gene match. The CDR3 length is 13 residues. Germline V gene data show CDR1 as MNHEY and CDR2 as SMNVEV (reference sequence). The chain's CDR3 is CASSLGQNEKLFF. CDR3 DNA sequence: TGTGCCAGCAGTTTGGGACAGAATGAAAAACTGTTTTTT. Combining the CDR3 with reference TRBV27 and TRBJ1-4 gives the whole variable domain EAQVTQNPRYLITVTGKKLTVTCSQNMNHEYMSWYRQDPGLGLRQIYYSMNVEVTDKGDVPEGYKVSRKEKRNFPLILESPSPNQTSLYFCASSLGQNEKLFFGSGTQLSVL.

This chain connects TRBV19 to TRBJ2-7; D perhaps matches TRBD2 (5 bases). Trimming removed 7 bases from V and 5 bases from J, with 12 bases in between. Per germline, CDR1 LNHDA and CDR2 SQIVND (reference sequence). The length of the CDR3 is 12 residues. The CDR3 is CASTRGPNEQYF. The CDR3 DNA reads as TGTGCCAGTACTCGGGGTCCGAACGAGCAGTACTTC.

V usage is TRBV5-1 and J usage is TRBJ1-4; a possible D gene is TRBD1 (6 bases). CDR1 is SGHRS, CDR2 YFSETQ, per germline. With 3 bases removed from V and 5 bases from J, the gap between germline ends came to 11 bases. CDR3 length: 14 residues. The CDR3 here is CASSSGQMNEKLFF. For the CDR3, the DNA is TGCGCCAGCAGCTCAGGACAGATGAATGAAAAACTGTTTTTT.

The chain is built from TRBV2 and TRBJ1-2; possible D gene TRBD1, 5 bases. Germline assignment: CDR1 SNHLY and CDR2 FYNNEI. The CDR3 is 14 amino acids. V shed 4 bases and J shed 6 bases, with 15 bases lying between them. In DNA form, the CDR3 reads TGTGCCAGCAGTGTGGGGCGGGAAAGGGATGGCTACACCTTC. It is translated as CASSVGRERDGYTF.

The V call is TRBV4-1, the J call TRBJ2-6; no clear D. The CDR3 contains 17 residues. The V gene lost 0 bases and the J gene lost 2 bases, with 11 bases spanning the gap. Germline V CDR1 and CDR2: MGHRA, YSYEKL. DNA for the CDR3: TGCGCCAGCAGCCAAGATCCGCCCGGTCCTGGGGCCAACGTCCTGACTTTC. Protein product: CASSQDPPGPGANVLTF.

This clone was recorded once. The rearrangement uses TRBV5-1 and TRBJ2-7; 9 nucleotides align to TRBD2. The CDR3 length is 15 residues. V lost 1 base and J lost 7; bases outside the gene matches: 9. CDR1 is SGHRS and CDR2 is YFSETQ in the germline V gene. Written as DNA, the CDR3 is TGCGCCAGCAGCTTGTGGTCTAGCGGGGAAGGAGAGCAGTACTTC. It is translated as CASSLWSSGEGEQYF. Complete variable domain (other parts from reference TRBV5-1 and TRBJ2-7): KAGVTQTPRYLIKTRGQQVTLSCSPISGHRSVSWYQQTPGQGLQFLFEYFSETQRNKGNFPGRFSGRQFSNSRSEMNVSTLELGDSALYLCASSLWSSGEGEQYFGPGTRLTVT.